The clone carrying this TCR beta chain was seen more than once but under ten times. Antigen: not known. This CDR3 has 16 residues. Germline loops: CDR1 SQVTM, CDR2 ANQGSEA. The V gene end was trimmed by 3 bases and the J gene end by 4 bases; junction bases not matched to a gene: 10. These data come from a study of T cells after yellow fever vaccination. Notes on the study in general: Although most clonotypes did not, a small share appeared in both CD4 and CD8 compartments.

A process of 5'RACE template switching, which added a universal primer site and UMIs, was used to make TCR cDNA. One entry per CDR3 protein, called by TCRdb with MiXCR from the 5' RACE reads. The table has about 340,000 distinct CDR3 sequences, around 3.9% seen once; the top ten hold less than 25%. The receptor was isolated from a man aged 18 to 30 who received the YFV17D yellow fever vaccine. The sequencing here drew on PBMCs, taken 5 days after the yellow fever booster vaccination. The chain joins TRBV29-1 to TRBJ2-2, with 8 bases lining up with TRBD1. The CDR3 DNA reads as TGCAGCGTTGAGTTCTTGGAGACAGGGGCCACCGGGGAGCTGTTTTTT. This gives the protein CSVEFLETGATGELFF.